This note documents a single TCR beta chain sequence. Its specificity is not known. The data derive from a study of T-cell reconstitution after alpha-beta-depleted transplantation in children. It was with unique molecular identifiers that the TCRbeta library was prepared. Each CDR3 protein is one row after TCRdb ran MiXCR on the PCR reads. In the table there are around 300,000 distinct CDR3 sequences, 10% of which are singletons. Regarding the study as a whole: Newly produced T cells mostly accounted for T-cell counts and diversity one year post-transplant. The study reportedly traced alpha-beta T cells about two months after transplant to several hundred expanded graft clones. Some patients' high day-60 TCRbeta diversity was attributed to recipient cells surviving conditioning.

Sequenced material: PBMCs, taken before TCRalphabeta/CD19-depleted stem cell transplant. This TCR was sampled from a boy younger than two with acute myeloid leukemia, due to receive a stem cell transplant.

The CDR3 DNA sequence: TGTGCCAGCAGCTTTAATCTGGGTGAGGAGACCCAGTACTTC. Residues: CASSFNLGEETQYF. This chain links TRBV7-2 with TRBJ2-5; D gene uncertain. The CDR3 runs 14 residues. Trimming shortened V by 3 bases and J by 5 bases, and 13 bases separated the two germline ends. CDR1 SGHTA and CDR2 FQGNSA come from the germline V gene.